This entry features one TCR beta chain sequence. Its antigen is not identified. The data are from a study of radiation and T cells in renal cell carcinoma. Time point in this sample: blood 4 weeks post-SBRT, at nephrectomy. The treatment denotes: 15 Gy SBRT to primary tumor, nephrectomy 4 weeks later. Nephrectomy followed 15 Gy stereotactic body radiation by 4 weeks. The tumor was a clear cell renal cell carcinoma. Findings and limits, study-wide: Without pretreatment biopsies, baseline tumor clonotype presence was undetermined. In blood, top tumor clones expanded by 2 weeks, shrinking by 4.

Data came from immunoSEQ multiplex PCR; TCRdb stores just in-frame clones and leaves some out. The sample includes around 78,000 clones, 80% to 90% seen only once; the top ten take 4.5% to 7%. Sample: blood, taken from a patient whose treatment included radiotherapy and nephrectomy. This TCR came from a woman aged 65 to 85 with renal cell carcinoma.

Here the CDR3 reads CASSLDPAGSYGYTF. CDR3 sequence (DNA): TGTGCCAGCAGCTTAGATCCGGCAGGGAGCTATGGCTACACCTTC. The chain combines TRBV11-2 with TRBJ1-2; TRBD1 might be the D (5 bases). In germline, CDR1 is SGHAT, CDR2 FQNNGV. V was cut by 0 bases and J by 4 bases, with 12 bases left in between. This CDR3 region has 15 residues.